The rows below give T cell receptor beta chains drawn from one sample of a study of control samples from healthy donors and cancer patients. The assay was immunoSEQ multiplex PCR, and TCRdb's table has in-frame clones only and misses some. The table shows around 180,000 clones, with about 90% occurring only once. Sample: blood. These receptors all stem from a woman in her twenties or thirties in good health. CDR3s include the opening cysteine and the closing phenylalanine or tryptophan.

j_call | cdr3_length | v_call | cdr3_aa
TRBJ1-1 | 14 | TRBV5-4 | CASSLEAGKFEAFF
TRBJ1-2 | 14 | TRBV13 | CASSQGQGGYGYTF
TRBJ1-2 | 13 | TRBV12-3/TRBV12-4 | CASSGRRGYGYTF
TRBJ1-3 | 17 | TRBV3-1/TRBV3-2 | CASSQGQGRLSGNTIYF
TRBJ1-1 | 16 | TRBV19 | CASSIAWTGMNTEAFF
TRBJ1-2 | 14 | TRBV30 | CAWSGSGPNYGYTF
TRBJ1-1 | 14 | TRBV6-4 | CASSDGRGAGEAFF
TRBJ2-1 | 17 | TRBV7-6 | CASSSMGSGRSYNEQFF
TRBJ2-7 | 17 | TRBV18 | CASSPRASGETSYEQYF
TRBJ1-5 | 13 | TRBV27 | CASSPTDNQPQHF
TRBJ1-5 | 17 | TRBV18 | CASSPQMLGYSNQPQHF
TRBJ1-6 | 19 | TRBV4-1 | CASSVEGGGGQSYNSPLHF
TRBJ2-7 | 16 | TRBV7-2 | CASSFGGGRSSYEQYF
TRBJ2-3 | 14 | TRBV2 | CASSRIRSTDTQYF
TRBJ1-2 | 15 | TRBV6-5 | CASSYSFQGLFGYTF
TRBJ1-5 | 14 | TRBV7-9 | CASSGTGGYQPQHF
TRBJ1-1 | 12 | TRBV29-1 | CSVRTDPNEAFF
TRBJ2-3 | 14 | TRBV6-4 | CASSDDQERDTQYF
TRBJ2-5 | 14 | TRBV5-1 | CASSLYRGPETQYF
TRBJ2-1 | 13 | TRBV5-6 | CASRLQGTDEQFF
TRBJ2-3 | 17 | TRBV5-1 | CASSRILAGGSGDTQYF
TRBJ2-5 | 12 | TRBV7-8 | CASSSREGTQYF
TRBJ2-7 | 15 | TRBV27 | CASSLFASGRDEQYF
TRBJ2-5 | 14 | TRBV5-6 | CASSSGLYQETQYF
TRBJ2-1 | 15 | TRBV5-1 | CASSISGTMGNEQFF
TRBJ2-5 | 12 | TRBV5-5 | CASSLQQETQYF
TRBJ1-3 | 15 | TRBV30 | CAWGALDRSGNTIYF
TRBJ2-2 | 17 | TRBV5-1 | CASSFPSGGTNTGELFF
TRBJ2-7 | 17 | TRBV9 | CASSVGVGAGLKNEQYF
TRBJ1-1 | 15 | TRBV4-1 | CASSQVTGGNTEAFF
TRBJ2-1 | 17 | TRBV7-9 | CASSFNRGTSGSNEQFF
TRBJ1-4 | 19 | TRBV5-1 | CASSLRSLTGSGTNEKLFF
TRBJ2-6 | 15 | TRBV3-1/TRBV3-2 | CASSQDNSGANVLTF